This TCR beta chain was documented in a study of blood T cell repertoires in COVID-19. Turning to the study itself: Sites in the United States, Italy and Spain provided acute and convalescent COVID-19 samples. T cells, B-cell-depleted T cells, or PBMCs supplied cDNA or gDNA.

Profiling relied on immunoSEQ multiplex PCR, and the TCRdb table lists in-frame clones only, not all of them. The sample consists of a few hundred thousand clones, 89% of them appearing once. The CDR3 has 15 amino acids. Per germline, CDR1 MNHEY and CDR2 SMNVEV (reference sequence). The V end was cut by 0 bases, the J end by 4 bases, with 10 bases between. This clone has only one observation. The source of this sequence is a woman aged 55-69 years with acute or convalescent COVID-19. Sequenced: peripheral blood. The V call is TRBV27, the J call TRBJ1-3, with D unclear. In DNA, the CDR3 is TGTGCCAGCAGTTTATCGCCCGGGTTGGGAAACACCATATATTTT. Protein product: CASSLSPGLGNTIYF.